The T cell receptor beta chain under discussion was sequenced for a study of PD-1 blockade in classical Hodgkin lymphoma. Study findings and constraints: With CD4+ cells, TCR diversity rose significantly by C4D1, but not with CD8+ cells. Repertoire differences have undefined causes, possibly disease activity or prior therapy.

The time point is: cycle 4 day 1 (C4D1), after less than 7 weeks of nivolumab. There was relapse after autologous stem cell transplantation in every patient, and there was variation in brentuximab vedotin exposure. Best responses fell into complete response, partial response or progressive disease. Sequenced by immunoSEQ multiplex PCR; TCRdb stores in-frame clones only, minus some. The table has under 130,000 clones, about nine tenths seen once. Trimming took 6 bases from V and 0 from J; bases not matched to a gene: 6. The CDR3 is 16 residues long. Germline V gene sequence: CDR1 WSHSY, CDR2 SAAADI. On this clone: Antigen unknown.

The chain couples TRBV10-2 to TRBJ2-3; TRBD2 aligns across 10 bases. The sequences come from peripheral blood mononuclear cells (PBMCs), collected before the fourth cycle of nivolumab. The clonotype comes from a human donor with classical Hodgkin lymphoma. The DNA of the CDR3 is TGCGCCAGCAGGGGGACTAGCGTCTCTAGCACAGATACGCAGTATTTT. Its translation: CASRGTSVSSTDTQYF.